This TCR beta chain was identified during a study of shared clonotypes between healthy human individuals (dated by TCRdb to the early 2020s). In terms of the full investigation: The cohort comprised a couple of women and a few men aged 18 to 49 years. Blood TCR repertoires of roughly 5 healthy adults were deeply sequenced to estimate repertoire size and the extent of clonotype sharing between individuals. Different laboratories and diverse techniques were used to prepare libraries and sequence TCR repertoires, to increase sequencing depth and limit assay-specific biases. Per donor, leukapheresis produced somewhere between about 0.85 and 9.5 billion PBMCs. The full study reports these points: Pairwise subsampling indicated that sequencing depth was expected to affect the degree of clonotype sharing among donors. Sampling was restricted to blood, and TCR repertoires in tissue are likely to differ from TCR repertoires in blood. Because the study included only a small number of donors, the genetic and exposure-history diversity represented was limited.

About this clone itself: Its target antigen remains unknown. Per-base qualities were not stored, and no clone one base away is much larger.

Healthy HIV-negative adults with no recently reported acute infections or vaccinations were included as donors. Only Caucasian adults living in Nashville, Tennessee, USA were represented among the donors. For unsorted samples, some 87 million PBMCs were counted, and genomic DNA was extracted using the QIAamp DNA Blood Mini kit. Blood was collected by leukapheresis, and PBMCs were isolated by Ficoll-Histopaque density gradient centrifugation and then cryopreserved in liquid nitrogen vapor phase. TCR CDR3 regions were amplified from genomic DNA by multiplex PCR using the deep immunoSEQ assay. Extracted genomic DNA from each cell subset was spread evenly across all wells of several immunoSEQ 96-well plates, with each plate serving as a replicate. Each replicate PCR for unsorted PBMC received about 0.3 ug genomic DNA, equal to 30,000 to 35,000 T cell genomes. Ten immunoSEQ deep assay plates were used to sequence the unsorted PBMC genomic DNA. The purified libraries were quantified using a Qubit 3.0 fluorometer, sized with a Bioanalyzer 2100, and then quantified again using the KAPA Library Quantification kit. Every immunoSEQ 96-well plate was sequenced on a separate single-read 150-cycle Illumina NextSeq 550 flow cell. On the authors' methods: Because only junctional sequences without quality scores were contained in the immunoSEQ output, filtering matching that applied to full-length reads could not be performed. Sequences were annotated with PyIR, a Python wrapper for IgBLAST v1.9, and V/J genes and CDR3 were assigned using IMGT germline references. Reads with weak V/J assignments (E-value above 1e-6), missing CDR3, stop codons, out-of-frame junctions, or ambiguous translated residues were removed. A V3J clonotype was defined by an identical inferred V gene, J gene, and CDR3 amino acid sequence. Percentage overlap between repertoires was computed as shared unique clonotypes divided by the size of the smaller repertoire. Repertoire richness was assessed with RTK rarefaction, the Chao1 estimator, and Recon v2.1 estimates of unobserved clonotypes. TCRdb mirrors the immuneACCESS table, restricted to in-frame sequences. Some clones are absent from its copies; in checked studies, under half trace to an unresolved V gene, and the reason for the others is unknown. D and trimming come from the DNA, and the V and J calls and clone size come from that table. The sample contains 400,000 to 550,000 clones, 65% to 80% of them found a single time. The ten largest account for about 12% of the sample.

The germline V gene yields ENHRY for CDR1 and SYGVKD for CDR2. V sheds 5 bases and J sheds 3 bases, leaving 8 bases between their ends. Including cysteine and phenylalanine, the CDR3 has 13 amino acids. The sequence is cut down to CDR3 DNA, 39 bases in frame from base 1. This TCR was sampled from a woman aged 40 to 50 in good health. Some clones in this sample may be carry-over from other donors' samples. The receptor chain draws on TRBV10-3 and TRBJ1-5, and perhaps TRBD1 as D gene, on 6 matching bases. Sequenced sample: PBMCs. The CDR3 loop reads CAISRTDNQPQHF. The nucleotide sequence is TGTGCCATCAGTAGGACAGACAATCAGCCCCAGCATTTT.